This passage covers 14 T cell receptor beta chains from one sample sequenced in a study of a mutant IDH1 vaccine in newly diagnosed glioma. Sample time point: baseline, week 1 (first vaccination visit). Treatment: pre-vaccination baseline after standard-of-care therapy. Generated by immunoSEQ multiplex PCR, the TCRdb table keeps only in-frame clones and is missing some. The sample records fewer than 100,000 clones, roughly 90% being singletons. The sample here was PBMCs, taken from a glioma patient treated with radiotherapy, temozolomide or both. The receptors here all came from a woman aged 45 to 65 with glioma.

The chain employs TRBV6-1 and TRBJ2-7; the D is unclear. The CDR3 spans 15 residues. Germline V gene lookup returns CDR1 MNHNS and CDR2 SASEGT. The V end was cut by 2 bases, the J end by 3 bases, with 14 bases between. The chain's CDR3 is CASSEQNRASYEQYF. CDR3 nucleotide sequence: TGTGCCAGCAGTGAACAAAACCGGGCTAGCTACGAGCAGTACTTC.

The CDR3, as DNA: TGTGCCAGCAGCTTGGGACAGAACCTCAGATTCGAGCAGTACTTC. It encodes CASSLGQNLRFEQYF. This chain joins TRBV5-6 and TRBJ2-7; weak D call: TRBD1 (5 bases). CDR1 and CDR2 (germline): SGHDT, YYEEEE. This CDR3 has 15 residues. Between the trimmed V and J ends, which lost 0 bases and 6 bases, there was a span of 16 bases.

Turning to this clone: Mismatch with germline at one junction end may stem from a read error. The chain recombines TRBV19 with TRBJ2-1, with D perhaps given as TRBD1 or TRBD2 (5 bases each). The CDR3 is 11 residues long. Germline V gives CDR1 LNHDA, CDR2 SQIVND (reference sequence). The CDR3 reads CASWDRSEQLF. The CDR3 DNA reads as TGTGCCAGCTGGGACCGGAGTGAGCAGCTCTTC. The full variable domain, completed using reference TRBV19 and TRBJ2-1, is DGGITQSPKYLFRKEGQNVTLSCEQNLNHDAMYWYRQDPGQGLRLIYYSQIVNDFQKGDIAEGYSVSREKKESFPLTVTSAQKNPTAFYLCASWDRSEQLFGPGTRLTVL.

The chain is built from TRBV7-2 and TRBJ1-1; the D is unclear. This CDR3 has 14 residues. Germline V gene lookup returns CDR1 SGHTA and CDR2 FQGNSA. V was pared by 5 bases and J by 5 bases, with 15 bases between. Written as DNA, the CDR3 is TGTGCCAGCAGCCCAAATTTTTTAGTGACTGAAGCTTTCTTT. It codes for CASSPNFLVTEAFF.

The CDR3 loop is CASSYGGGKNIQYF. DNA for the CDR3: TGTGCCAGCAGTTACGGGGGGGGCAAAAACATTCAGTACTTC. This chain links TRBV6-6 with TRBJ2-4; 7 bases match TRBD2. The junction had 1 base not matched to a gene; V was cut back by 2 bases and J by 3 bases. The CDR3 sequence is 14 residues long. Germline V gene data show CDR1 as MNHNY and CDR2 as SVGAGI (reference sequence).

The gene calls are TRBV28 and TRBJ2-7, with D perhaps TRBD2 (6 bases). The V gene lost 7 bases and the J gene lost 0 bases, with 16 bases spanning the gap. CDR1 and CDR2 (germline): MDHEN, SYDVKM. The CDR3 consists of 15 residues. The CDR3 DNA follows: TGTGCCAGCATGTCCAGCGGGCTGAGCTCCTACGAGCAGTACTTC. It specifies CASMSSGLSSYEQYF.

The J gene is TRBJ1-1, the V gene TRBV10-1; a possible D gene is TRBD1 (6 bases). Germline loops: CDR1 WNHNN, CDR2 SYGVQD (reference sequence). The CDR3 totals 15 residues. V lost 2 bases and J lost 4, with 14 bases in between. In DNA, the CDR3 is TGCGCCAGCAGTGAGGAACAGGGATCCCGCACTGAAGCTTTCTTT. It encodes CASSEEQGSRTEAFF.

This rearrangement joins TRBV7-9 to TRBJ2-7; 7 positions agree with TRBD2. J lost 1 base, V lost 5 bases, and 5 bases had no gene match. From germline, CDR1 is SEHNR and CDR2 FQNEAQ (reference sequence). This CDR3 is 14 amino acids long. The CDR3 DNA reads TGTGCCAGCAGCCCGGGACTACTTTCCTACGAGCAGTACTTC. This codes for CASSPGLLSYEQYF.

This chain uses TRBV4-1 with TRBJ1-6, with D possibly TRBD1 on 6 matching bases. Germline loops: CDR1 MGHRA, CDR2 YSYEKL. CDR3 length: 15 residues. V was cut by 5 bases and J by 6 bases, with 14 bases left in between. CDR3 protein: CASSSWTEVNSPLHF. In DNA, the CDR3 is TGCGCCAGCAGCTCTTGGACAGAGGTTAATTCACCCCTCCACTTT.

This clone was found once. The rearrangement joins TRBV18 to TRBJ2-7; the match to TRBD2 covers 11 bases. CDR3 size: 15 residues. J gave up 0 bases and V 4 bases, and 2 bases lay outside the gene matches. Germline CDR1 reads KGHSH; CDR2 reads LQKENI. CDR3 nucleotides: TGTGCCAGCTCACTCACTAGCGGGGGCTCCTACGAGCAGTACTTC. Its translation is CASSLTSGGSYEQYF. The whole variable domain, filled in from reference TRBV18 and TRBJ2-7, reads NAGVMQNPRHLVRRRGQEARLRCSPMKGHSHVYWYRQLPEEGLKFMVYLQKENIIDESGMPKERFSAEFPKEGPSILRIQQVVRGDSAAYFCASSLTSGGSYEQYFGPGTRLTVT.

This clone was seen only once. DNA of the CDR3: TGTGCTAGTGGTTTAGCGGGAGAATCCTACAATGAGCAGTTCTTC. Encoded protein: CASGLAGESYNEQFF. The rearrangement joins TRBV12-5 to TRBJ2-1, with TRBD2 matching 8 bases. This CDR3 is 15 amino acids long. V lost 3 bases to trimming and J lost 1 base; unmatched junction nucleotides: 2. The germline gives CDR1 LGHNT, CDR2 FRNRAP.

This chain links TRBV28 with TRBJ1-6, with TRBD1 identical over 10 bases. CDR1 MDHEN and CDR2 SYDVKM come from the germline V gene. The junction had 9 bases not matched to a gene; V was cut back by 3 bases and J by 10 bases. This CDR3 has 16 residues. CDR3 amino acids: CASSLGPGQGNSPLHF. The CDR3 nucleotides are TGTGCCAGCAGTTTGGGGCCGGGACAGGGGAACTCACCCCTCCACTTT.

J is TRBJ2-5 and V is TRBV6-6; 9 positions agree with TRBD1. Germline CDR1 is MNHNY and CDR2 is SVGAGI (reference sequence). Unmatched junction bases numbered 6, after V lost 2 bases and J lost 5 bases. This CDR3 comprises 15 residues. CDR3 sequence: CASSYPGQGFETQYF. The CDR3 DNA follows: TGTGCCAGCAGTTACCCGGGACAGGGCTTTGAGACCCAGTACTTC.

The rearrangement uses TRBV28 and TRBJ2-7; 7 positions match TRBD2. With 2 bases clipped from V and 1 base from J, the junction kept 5 bases outside the gene matches. This CDR3 is 15 amino acids long. Germline CDR1 is MDHEN and CDR2 is SYDVKM. The CDR3 reads CASSLGGGISYEQYF. CDR3 DNA sequence: TGTGCCAGCAGTTTAGGGGGGGGTATTTCCTACGAGCAGTACTTC.